The table lists the clone carrying this T cell receptor beta chain with a few counts. Antigen specificity is unknown. The CDR3 regions of TCR beta were amplified from RNA transcripts. HTBI primers were employed in a first-round RT-PCR of the TCR CDR3. A single record per CDR3 protein comes from TCRdb applying MiXCR to the multiplex PCR reads. The table lists about 290,000 distinct CDR3 sequences, over 15% of them singletons. This sample is part of a study of T cells in Graves' hyperthyroidism and ophthalmopathy. Findings of the study overall: A 13 V-J model separated ophthalmopathy from stable hyperthyroidism. Most thyroid clonotypes expanded above 0.001 appeared in blood too. Ophthalmopathy got predicted by the model a median roughly 6.1 months before its onset.

Diagnoses were established using clinical symptoms, serum thyroxine and TRAb, thyroid ultrasound and orbital computed tomography. J was trimmed by 6 bases and V by 7 bases; bases with no gene match: 13. The CDR3 spans 15 residues. Looked up from germline, CDR1 is MNHEY and CDR2 is SVGEGT. Sequencing was carried out using blood. The chain has TRBV6-2 or TRBV6-3 and TRBJ2-7; 9 bases line up with TRBD1. This sequence originates from a woman in her sixties or seventies with Graves' ophthalmopathy. The CDR3 nucleotides are TGTGCCAGCAAAAAAAAAGCCGGGACAGGGTTCGAGCAGTACTTC. It yields the protein CASKKKAGTGFEQYF.